This entry is about one T cell receptor (beta chain). Its antigen remains unidentified. The sample belongs to a study of shared clonotypes between healthy human individuals. The germline V gene has CDR1 SEHNR and CDR2 FQNEAQ (reference sequence). The CDR3 runs to 16 residues. With 3 bases clipped from V and 8 bases from J, the junction kept 10 bases outside the gene matches. Sequencing used immunoSEQ multiplex PCR; TCRdb keeps in-frame clones, though not all of them. The sample records 1.5 million to 2.5 million clones, approximately 95% being singletons. CD45RO negativity and positive selection for CCR7 defined naive CD8 cells, a population that excluded terminally differentiated effector memory CD45RA+ cells. Study-wide results and caveats: Relative to their counterparts shared across all four donors, non-shared clonotypes exhibited diminished generation probabilities. Only blood underwent sampling, and tissue repertoires likely differ.

The V and J genes are TRBV7-9 and TRBJ1-4; 9 nucleotides line up with TRBD1. This receptor was obtained from a man younger than 35 in good health. Sequenced: naive CD8+ T cells sorted from blood. The CDR3 loop is CASSFPGTGLVEKLFF. The DNA of the CDR3 is TGTGCCAGCAGCTTTCCCGGGACAGGGTTGGTCGAAAAACTGTTTTTT.